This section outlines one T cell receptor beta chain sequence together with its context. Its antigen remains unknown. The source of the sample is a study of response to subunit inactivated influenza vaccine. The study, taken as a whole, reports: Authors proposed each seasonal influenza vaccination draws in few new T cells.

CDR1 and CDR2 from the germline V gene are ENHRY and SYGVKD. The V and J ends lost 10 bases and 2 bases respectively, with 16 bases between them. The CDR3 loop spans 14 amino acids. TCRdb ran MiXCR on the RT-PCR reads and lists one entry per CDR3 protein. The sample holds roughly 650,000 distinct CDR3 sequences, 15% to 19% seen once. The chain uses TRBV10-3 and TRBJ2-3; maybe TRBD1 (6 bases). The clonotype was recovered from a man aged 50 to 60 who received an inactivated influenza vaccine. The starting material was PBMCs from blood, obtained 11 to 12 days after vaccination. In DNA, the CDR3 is TGTGCCACCACACCCGGGACAAACACAGATACGCAGTATTTT. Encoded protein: CATTPGTNTDTQYF.